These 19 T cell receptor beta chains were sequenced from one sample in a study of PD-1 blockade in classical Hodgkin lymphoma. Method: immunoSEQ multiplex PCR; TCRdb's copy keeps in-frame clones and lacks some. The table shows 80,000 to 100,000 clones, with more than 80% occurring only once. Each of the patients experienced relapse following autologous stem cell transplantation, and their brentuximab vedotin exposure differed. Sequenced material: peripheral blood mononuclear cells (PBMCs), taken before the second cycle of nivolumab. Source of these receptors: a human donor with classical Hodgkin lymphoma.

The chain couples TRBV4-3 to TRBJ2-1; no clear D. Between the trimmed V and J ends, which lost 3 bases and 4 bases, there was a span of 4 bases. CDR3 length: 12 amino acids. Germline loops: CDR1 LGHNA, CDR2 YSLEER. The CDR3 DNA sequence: TGCGCCAGCAGCCACGGATACAATGAGCAGTTCTTC. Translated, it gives CASSHGYNEQFF.

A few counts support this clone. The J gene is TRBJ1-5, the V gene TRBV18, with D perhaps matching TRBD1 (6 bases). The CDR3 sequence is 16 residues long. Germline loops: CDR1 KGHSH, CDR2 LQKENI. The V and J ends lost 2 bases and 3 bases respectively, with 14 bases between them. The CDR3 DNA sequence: TGTGCCAGCTCACCATCCAGACAGGCGCTCAATCAGCCCCAGCATTTT. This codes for CASSPSRQALNQPQHF.

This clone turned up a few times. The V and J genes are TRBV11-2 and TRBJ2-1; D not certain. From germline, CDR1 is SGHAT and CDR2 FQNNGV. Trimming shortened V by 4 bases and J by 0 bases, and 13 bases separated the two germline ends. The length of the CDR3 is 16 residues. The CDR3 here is CASSSRLVSSYNEQFF. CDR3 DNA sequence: TGTGCCAGCAGCTCGCGACTGGTCAGCTCCTACAATGAGCAGTTCTTC.

For the CDR3, the DNA is TGCGCCAGCAGCTTGTTTGACCTGAACACTGAAGCTTTCTTT. Amino acids: CASSLFDLNTEAFF. The V call is TRBV5-1, the J call TRBJ1-1; D gene unclear. The CDR3 totals 14 residues. Germline CDR1 is SGHRS and CDR2 is YFSETQ. V was shortened by 1 base and J by 0 bases, with 7 bases between the two germline ends.

The CDR3: CAISLTEADTEAFF. The DNA of the CDR3 is TGTGCCATCAGTCTGACAGAGGCGGACACTGAAGCTTTCTTT. The chain recombines TRBV10-3 with TRBJ1-1; TRBD1 is a possible D gene (5 bases). Between the trimmed V and J ends, which lost 5 bases and 3 bases, there was a span of 13 bases. Germline values: CDR1 ENHRY, CDR2 SYGVKD. The CDR3 length is 14 residues.

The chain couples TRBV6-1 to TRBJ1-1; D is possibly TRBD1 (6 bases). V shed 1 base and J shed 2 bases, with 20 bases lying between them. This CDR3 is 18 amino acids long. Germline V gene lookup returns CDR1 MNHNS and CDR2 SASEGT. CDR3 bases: TGTGCCAGCAGTGAAGACGGAGGGGGTACCTTTCGTAACACTGAAGCTTTCTTT. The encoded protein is CASSEDGGGTFRNTEAFF.

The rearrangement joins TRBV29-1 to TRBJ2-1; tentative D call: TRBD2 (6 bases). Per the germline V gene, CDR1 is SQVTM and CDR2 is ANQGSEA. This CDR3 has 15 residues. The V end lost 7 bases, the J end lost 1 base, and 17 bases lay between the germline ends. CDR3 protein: CSAGGGPRSYNEQFF. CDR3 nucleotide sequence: TGCAGCGCAGGTGGAGGGCCCAGGTCCTACAATGAGCAGTTCTTC.

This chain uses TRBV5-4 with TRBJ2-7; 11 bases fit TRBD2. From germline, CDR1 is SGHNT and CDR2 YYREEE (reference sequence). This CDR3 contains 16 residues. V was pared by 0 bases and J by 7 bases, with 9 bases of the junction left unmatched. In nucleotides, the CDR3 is TGTGCCAGCAGCTTGGCTAGCGGGAGGTGGGTTTGTGAGCAGTACTTC. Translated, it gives CASSLASGRWVCEQYF. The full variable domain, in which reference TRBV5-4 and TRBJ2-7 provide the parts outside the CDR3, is ETGVTQSPTHLIKTRGQQVTLRCSSQSGHNTVSWYQQALGQGPQFIFQYYREEENGRGNFPPRFSGLQFPNYSSELNVNALELDDSALYLCASSLASGRWVCEQYFGPGTRLTVT.

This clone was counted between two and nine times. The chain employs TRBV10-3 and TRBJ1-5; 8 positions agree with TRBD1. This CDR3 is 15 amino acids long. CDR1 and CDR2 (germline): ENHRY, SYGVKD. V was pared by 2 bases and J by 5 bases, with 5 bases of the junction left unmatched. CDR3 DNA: TGTGCCATCAGTGAGGGACAGGGAATTTATCAGCCCCAGCATTTT. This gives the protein CAISEGQGIYQPQHF.

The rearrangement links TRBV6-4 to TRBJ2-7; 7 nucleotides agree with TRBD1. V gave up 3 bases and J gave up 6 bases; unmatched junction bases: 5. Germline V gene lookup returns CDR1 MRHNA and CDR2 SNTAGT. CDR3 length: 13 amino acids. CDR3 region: CASSEYRGGEQYF. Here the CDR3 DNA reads TGTGCCAGCAGTGAGTACAGGGGTGGCGAGCAGTACTTC.

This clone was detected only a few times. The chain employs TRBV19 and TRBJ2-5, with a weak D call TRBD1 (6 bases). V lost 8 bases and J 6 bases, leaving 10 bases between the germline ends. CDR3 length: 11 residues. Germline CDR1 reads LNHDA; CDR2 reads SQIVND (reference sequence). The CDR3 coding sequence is TGTGCCAGTGGGACATTCCAGACCCAGTACTTC. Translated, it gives CASGTFQTQYF.

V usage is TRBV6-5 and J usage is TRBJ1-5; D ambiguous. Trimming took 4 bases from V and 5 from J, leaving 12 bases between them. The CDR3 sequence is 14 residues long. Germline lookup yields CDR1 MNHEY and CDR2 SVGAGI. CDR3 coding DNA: TGTGCCAGCAGTTTAGTCGGTGGCGATCAGCCCCAGCATTTT. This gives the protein CASSLVGGDQPQHF.

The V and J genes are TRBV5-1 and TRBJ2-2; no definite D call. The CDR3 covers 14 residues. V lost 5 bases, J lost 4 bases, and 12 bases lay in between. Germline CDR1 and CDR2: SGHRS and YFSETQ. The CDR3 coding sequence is TGCGCCAGCAGACTCACTATCCTCACCGGGGAGCTGTTTTTT. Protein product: CASRLTILTGELFF.

CDR3 bases: TGTGCCAGCAGTTTAGGCGACAGGGTTTCCGAGCAGTACTTC. This codes for CASSLGDRVSEQYF. The chain recombines TRBV28 with TRBJ2-7; 7 bases agree with TRBD1. This CDR3 has 14 amino acids. Trimming cost V 2 bases and J 6 bases; bases outside gene matches: 7. CDR1 and CDR2 from the germline V gene are MDHEN and SYDVKM.

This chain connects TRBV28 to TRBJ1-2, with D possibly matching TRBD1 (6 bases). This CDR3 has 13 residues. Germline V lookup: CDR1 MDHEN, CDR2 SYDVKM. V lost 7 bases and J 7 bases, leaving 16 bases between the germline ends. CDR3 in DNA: TGTGCCAGCACATTCTACAGGGTGGGTGGCTACACCTTC. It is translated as CASTFYRVGGYTF.

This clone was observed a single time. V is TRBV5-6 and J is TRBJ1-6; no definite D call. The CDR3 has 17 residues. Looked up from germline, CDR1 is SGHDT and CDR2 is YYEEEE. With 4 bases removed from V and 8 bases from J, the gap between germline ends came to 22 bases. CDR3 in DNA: TGTGCCAGCAGCCCTACCAAGGACGGTTACCTTCATTCACCCCTCCACTTT. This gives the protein CASSPTKDGYLHSPLHF.

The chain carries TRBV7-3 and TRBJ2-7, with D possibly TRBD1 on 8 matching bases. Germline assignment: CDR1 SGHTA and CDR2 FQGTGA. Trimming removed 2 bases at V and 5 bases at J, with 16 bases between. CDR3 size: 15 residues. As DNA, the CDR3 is TGTGCCAGCAGCTTAGCGGGGGCAGGGGGCGACGAGCAGTACTTC. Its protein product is CASSLAGAGGDEQYF. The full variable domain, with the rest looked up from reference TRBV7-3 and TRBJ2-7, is GAGVSQTPSNKVTEKGKYVELRCDPISGHTALYWYRQSLGQGPEFLIYFQGTGAADDSGLPNDRFFAVRPEGSVSTLKIQRTERGDSAVYLCASSLAGAGGDEQYFGPGTRLTVT.

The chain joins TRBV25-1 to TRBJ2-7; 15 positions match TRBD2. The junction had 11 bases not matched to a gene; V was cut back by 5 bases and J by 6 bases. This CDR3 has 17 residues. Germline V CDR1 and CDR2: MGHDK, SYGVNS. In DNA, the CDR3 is TGTGCCAGCAGTTCACCCGGGACTAGCGGGAGGAAAGGCGAGCAGTACTTC. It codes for CASSSPGTSGRKGEQYF.

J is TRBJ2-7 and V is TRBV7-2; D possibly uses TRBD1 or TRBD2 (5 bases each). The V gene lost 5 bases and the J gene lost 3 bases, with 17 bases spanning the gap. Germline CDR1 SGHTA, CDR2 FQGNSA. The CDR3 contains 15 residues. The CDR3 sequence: CASSIAGTGSYEQYF. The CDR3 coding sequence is TGTGCCAGCAGCATCGCCGGGACGGGGAGCTACGAGCAGTACTTC. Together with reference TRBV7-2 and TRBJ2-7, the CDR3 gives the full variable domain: GAGVSQSPSNKVTEKGKDVELRCDPISGHTALYWYRQSLGQGLEFLIYFQGNSAPDKSGLPSDRFSAERTGGSVSTLTIQRTQQEDSAVYLCASSIAGTGSYEQYFGPGTRLTVT.